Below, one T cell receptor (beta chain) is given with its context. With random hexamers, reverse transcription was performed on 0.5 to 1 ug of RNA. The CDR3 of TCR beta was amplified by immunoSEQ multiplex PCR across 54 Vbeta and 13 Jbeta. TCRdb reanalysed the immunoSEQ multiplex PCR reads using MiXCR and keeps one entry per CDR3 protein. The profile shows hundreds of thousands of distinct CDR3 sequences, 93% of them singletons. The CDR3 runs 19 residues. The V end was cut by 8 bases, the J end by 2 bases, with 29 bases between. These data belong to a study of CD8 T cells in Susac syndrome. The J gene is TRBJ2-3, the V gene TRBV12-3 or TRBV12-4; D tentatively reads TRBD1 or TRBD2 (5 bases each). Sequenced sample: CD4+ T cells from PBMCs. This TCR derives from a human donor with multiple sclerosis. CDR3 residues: CASQPLGRRKGRTTDTQYF. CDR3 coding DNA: TGTGCCAGCCAACCCCTAGGGAGAAGAAAGGGACGGACCACAGATACGCAGTATTTT.